This T cell receptor beta chain was recorded in a study of T-cell memory formation after mild COVID-19. Study observations and caveats: Day 37-peaking second-wave clones had unconfirmed SARS-CoV-2 specificity. Contracting clones from day 15 to 85 had balanced CD4/CD8; later expanders favoured CD4+.

Sample barcodes and UMIs were carried by the TCR alpha and TCR beta cDNA libraries that 5'RACE generated with constant-segment primers. TCRdb used MiXCR to reprocess the 5' RACE reads, holding one entry per CDR3 protein. The sample holds approximately 440,000 distinct CDR3 sequences, around 20% seen once. This clonotype was seen ten or more times. Antigen unknown. The sample was PBMCs or a T cell subset sorted from them (not recorded which). This TCR was recovered from an adult woman who had mild COVID-19 (a few samples of this study predate the infection). Cell type and time point are not known.

CDR3 region: CASSEGTSGQETQYF. The CDR3 nucleotides are TGTGCCAGCAGCGAGGGGACTAGCGGCCAAGAGACCCAGTACTTC. The chain has TRBV6-4 and TRBJ2-5, with 11 nucleotides matching TRBD2. Trimming at V came to 6 bases and at J to 1 base, leaving 4 bases not matched to a gene. The CDR3 length is 15 residues. Germline V CDR1 and CDR2: MRHNA, SNTAGT.